This T cell receptor beta chain derives from a study of T cell repertoires in cytomegalovirus infection. Study-wide background: TCR beta signatures that were public indicated CMV infection and matching HLA type.

On this clonotype: Its antigen is not known.

One entry per CDR3 protein, called by TCRdb with MiXCR from the reads. The sample has a few hundred thousand distinct CDR3 sequences, about a quarter seen once. Trimming stripped 5 bases from V and 9 bases from J, with 14 bases between. CDR3 length equals 13 residues. From germline, CDR1 is SGHTA and CDR2 FQGNSA. Study-level findings and limits: Using cumulative public TCR beta family frequency, the authors identified those who carried CMV together with the relevant HLA.

This clonotype was sampled from a human donor in good health (CMV status not recorded). Some clones in this sample may be carry-over from other donors' samples. Sequencing was performed on PBMCs. The V call is TRBV7-2, the J call TRBJ2-1; D is ambiguous. The CDR3 sequence is CASSLLDGREQFF. CDR3 nucleotide sequence: TGTGCCAGCAGCCTCCTAGACGGGCGTGAGCAGTTCTTC. Full variable domain (remainder filled in from reference TRBV7-2 and TRBJ2-1): GAGVSQSPSNKVTEKGKDVELRCDPISGHTALYWYRQSLGQGLEFLIYFQGNSAPDKSGLPSDRFSAERTGGSVSTLTIQRTQQEDSAVYLCASSLLDGREQFFGPGTRLTVL.